The 31 T cell receptor beta chains below all came from one sample that was sequenced in a study of T cell changes during pregnancy in multiple sclerosis. Profiled with immunoSEQ multiplex PCR; TCRdb holds only in-frame clones, not every one. The data hold more than 35,000 clones, with 92% observed a single time. The sample here was CD4+ T cells from peripheral blood mononuclear cells, taken in the third trimester of pregnancy. These receptors came from a female donor with multiple sclerosis, enrolled in a pregnancy study.

V is TRBV5-1 and J is TRBJ2-3; 10 bases line up with TRBD2. Looked up from germline, CDR1 is SGHRS and CDR2 is YFSETQ. V dropped 1 base and J dropped 5; count of bases not matched to a gene: 4. The CDR3 length is 15 residues. The CDR3 DNA is TGCGCCAGCAGCTTGACTAGCGGGAAGGGAGATACGCAGTATTTT. This sequence encodes CASSLTSGKGDTQYF.

The CDR3 nucleotides are TGTGCCAGCAGTAATACAGGGGGTTACACTGAAGCTTTCTTT. This encodes CASSNTGGYTEAFF. This sequence joins TRBV7-3 and TRBJ1-1; TRBD1 matches 8 bases. This CDR3 spans 14 amino acids. Germline V gene lookup returns CDR1 SGHTA and CDR2 FQGTGA. V was clipped by 6 bases and J by 3 bases; unmatched bases: 6.

The chain joins TRBV29-1 to TRBJ1-6; D possibly corresponds to TRBD1 (6 bases). V shed 4 bases and J shed 7 bases, with 11 bases lying between them. The germline gives CDR1 SQVTM, CDR2 ANQGSEA. The CDR3 is made up of 13 amino acids. DNA for the CDR3: TGCAGCGTTGCACAGGGAAAAAATTCACCCCTCCACTTT. Translating gives CSVAQGKNSPLHF.

This rearrangement joins TRBV7-9 to TRBJ1-3, with D possibly matching TRBD1 (5 bases). Germline CDR1 reads SEHNR; CDR2 reads FQNEAQ (reference sequence). The V gene lost 4 bases and the J gene lost 0 bases, with 16 bases spanning the gap. This CDR3 region has 17 residues. For the CDR3, the DNA is TGTGCCAGCAGCTCCGGGCGGGGGGAGATCTCTGGAAACACCATATATTTT. It encodes CASSSGRGEISGNTIYF.

The rearrangement links TRBV28 to TRBJ2-5; 7 bases align to TRBD1. The CDR3 has 13 amino acids. CDR1 is MDHEN, CDR2 SYDVKM, per germline. V lost 4 bases, J lost 5 bases, and 4 bases stayed unmatched. The CDR3: CASSSSRGETQYF. CDR3 in DNA: TGTGCCAGCAGTTCCTCCAGGGGGGAGACCCAGTACTTC.

The rearrangement links TRBV28 to TRBJ1-5, with D unresolved. This CDR3 is 13 amino acids long. Deletions cut 6 bases from V and 7 bases from J, with 13 bases between. Germline lookup yields CDR1 MDHEN and CDR2 SYDVKM. The CDR3 protein is CASRLRGTQPQHF. CDR3 DNA sequence: TGTGCCAGCAGGCTTCGGGGAACCCAGCCCCAGCATTTT. The full variable domain, in which reference TRBV28 and TRBJ1-5 provide the parts outside the CDR3, is DVKVTQSSRYLVKRTGEKVFLECVQDMDHENMFWYRQDPGLGLRLIYFSYDVKMKEKGDIPEGYSVSREKKERFSLILESASTNQTSMYLCASRLRGTQPQHFGDGTRLSIL.

Of note for this clone: This CDR3 is also generated by other DNA sequences in the sample. The gene calls are TRBV5-1 and TRBJ2-3, with 8 bases lining up with TRBD2. With 5 bases clipped from V and 3 bases from J, the junction kept 2 bases outside the gene matches. Germline CDR1 is SGHRS and CDR2 is YFSETQ. The CDR3 totals 13 residues. The CDR3 loop is CASSRGGTDTQYF. As DNA, the CDR3 is TGCGCCAGCAGTCGGGGGGGAACAGATACGCAGTATTTT.

The chain combines TRBV4-3 with TRBJ1-4; 7 positions match TRBD1. The CDR3 is 13 amino acids. Germline loops: CDR1 LGHNA, CDR2 YSLEER. V shed 4 bases, J shed 8 bases, and the junction held 4 bases outside the gene matches. CDR3 in amino acids: CASSLTGAEKLFF. The CDR3 nucleotides read TGCGCCAGCAGCCTCACAGGGGCGGAAAAACTGTTTTTT.

This chain links TRBV4-1 with TRBJ1-5; D might be TRBD1 (6 bases). The CDR3 runs 16 residues. The V end lost 1 base, the J end lost 9 bases, and 19 bases lay between the germline ends. Germline values: CDR1 MGHRA, CDR2 YSYEKL. The CDR3: CASSQGGRGGDRPQHF. CDR3 DNA: TGCGCCAGCAGCCAAGGAGGCAGGGGAGGGGATCGGCCCCAGCATTTT.

The V and J genes are TRBV7-9 and TRBJ2-1; 9 positions match TRBD2. V was clipped by 4 bases and J by 4 bases; unmatched bases: 5. Germline-derived CDR1 and CDR2 are SEHNR and FQNEAQ (reference sequence). This CDR3 is 15 amino acids long. CDR3 in DNA: TGTGCCAGCAGCTCGAGACTAGCGGCGTACAATGAGCAGTTCTTC. It encodes CASSSRLAAYNEQFF.

This chain links TRBV19 with TRBJ2-1; 9 bases are shared with TRBD2. V shed 7 bases, J shed 8 bases, and the junction held 12 bases outside the gene matches. CDR3 size: 15 residues. Germline V CDR1 and CDR2: LNHDA, SQIVND (reference sequence). The CDR3 reads CASNRGGRAGHEQFF. CDR3 sequence (DNA): TGTGCCAGTAACCGGGGCGGGAGGGCAGGCCATGAGCAGTTCTTC.

The CDR3: CASSLGHEQYF. Here the CDR3 DNA reads TGTGCCAGCAGTTTAGGGCACGAGCAGTACTTC. This chain joins TRBV27 and TRBJ2-7; D gene unclear. Per germline, CDR1 MNHEY and CDR2 SMNVEV (reference sequence). The CDR3 runs to 11 residues. The germline V and J ends were trimmed by 2 bases and 5 bases, with 4 bases remaining between them.

The rearrangement joins TRBV5-4 to TRBJ1-2, with D perhaps TRBD1 (5 bases). Germline CDR1 SGHNT, CDR2 YYREEE (reference sequence). There are 14 residues in the CDR3. Trimming pared 5 bases from V and 6 bases from J, leaving 17 bases between. The CDR3 region has the DNA TGTGCCAGCAGGCTACCGACAGCTAGCGATGGCTACACCTTC. Its protein product is CASRLPTASDGYTF.

The chain employs TRBV7-9 and TRBJ2-1; 7 positions agree with TRBD1. The trim removed 5 bases at V and 9 bases at J, leaving 7 bases unmatched. Germline CDR1 is SEHNR and CDR2 is FQNEAQ (reference sequence). This CDR3 contains 13 residues. The CDR3 region is CASSVRQGTEQFF. Written as DNA, the CDR3 is TGTGCCAGCAGCGTACGACAGGGCACTGAGCAGTTCTTC.

The rearrangement uses TRBV28 and TRBJ2-2; a possible D gene is TRBD1 (5 bases). V was trimmed by 6 bases and J by 1 base, leaving 9 bases between them. The germline V gene encodes CDR1 MDHEN and CDR2 SYDVKM. This CDR3 spans 14 amino acids. CDR3 coding DNA: TGTGCCAGCAGGGTGCAGGGGAACACCGGGGAGCTGTTTTTT. Translated, it gives CASRVQGNTGELFF.

This chain uses TRBV30 with TRBJ2-7, with TRBD1 identical over 11 bases. The CDR3 consists of 14 residues. Germline CDR1 GTSNPN, CDR2 SVGIG (reference sequence). The V segment lost 0 bases and the J segment 5 bases; nucleotides outside the gene matches: 3. In nucleotides, the CDR3 is TGTGCCTGGAGTGTAAGGGGACAGGGGGACGAGCAGTACTTC. This gives the protein CAWSVRGQGDEQYF.

The V call is TRBV2, the J call TRBJ2-5; a possible D gene is TRBD1 (6 bases). Germline assignment: CDR1 SNHLY and CDR2 FYNNEI. The CDR3 runs 14 residues. V lost 8 bases, J lost 0 bases, and 13 bases lay in between. The CDR3 nucleotides read TGTGCCAGCGCCTATGACAGGTACCAAGAGACCCAGTACTTC. Residues: CASAYDRYQETQYF.

The chain uses TRBV14 and TRBJ1-1; D is ambiguous. The CDR3 runs to 15 residues. Germline V gives CDR1 SGHDN, CDR2 FVKESK. V lost 1 base and J lost 4, with 13 bases in between. The CDR3 loop reads CASSQVGSQFTEAFF. The CDR3 DNA follows: TGTGCCAGCAGCCAAGTCGGGTCCCAGTTCACTGAAGCTTTCTTT.

The chain uses TRBV5-6 and TRBJ2-7; D gene ambiguous. CDR3 length equals 12 residues. Germline lookup yields CDR1 SGHDT and CDR2 YYEEEE. V dropped 0 bases and J dropped 5 bases, with 6 bases sitting between them. The CDR3 is CASSLGQDEQYF. DNA of the CDR3: TGTGCCAGCAGCTTGGGTCAGGACGAGCAGTACTTC.

As concerns this clone: One end of the junction is discordant with germline, which a read error may explain. J is TRBJ2-1 and V is TRBV11-3; 9 bases are a match to TRBD2. The CDR3 is 14 amino acids. Germline CDR1 SGHNT, CDR2 YENEEA. In nucleotides, the CDR3 is TGTGCCAGCAGATTAGCGGGAGTGCACAATGAGCAGTTCTTC. It yields the protein CASRLAGVHNEQFF.

This clone was seen only a few times. J is TRBJ2-7 and V is TRBV7-8, with D maybe TRBD1 (5 bases). Germline V gene data show CDR1 as SGHVS and CDR2 as FQNEAQ. V gave up 1 base and J gave up 12 bases, with 10 bases separating them. CDR3 size: 11 residues. The CDR3 DNA sequence: TGTGCCAGCAGCTTAGAAGGGGCCAGGTACTTC. As protein: CASSLEGARYF.

The chain employs TRBV19 and TRBJ1-1; 8 bases match TRBD1. After removal of 4 bases from V and 1 base from J, the junction contained 2 bases not matched to a gene. This CDR3 has 14 amino acids. CDR1 is LNHDA and CDR2 is SQIVND in the germline V gene (reference sequence). The CDR3 sequence is CASSTQGANTEAFF. CDR3 DNA: TGTGCCAGTAGTACCCAGGGGGCGAACACTGAAGCTTTCTTT.

The chain employs TRBV5-1 and TRBJ2-3; weak D call: TRBD2 (6 bases). Trimming stripped 5 bases from V and 1 base from J, with 11 bases between. CDR3 length equals 14 residues. The germline CDR1 and CDR2 sequences are SGHRS and YFSETQ. The CDR3: CASRSGLRTDTQYF. For the CDR3, the DNA is TGCGCCAGCAGATCGGGACTCCGCACAGATACGCAGTATTTT.

V gene TRBV7-9 combines with J gene TRBJ2-3, with D possibly being TRBD1 (5 bases). This CDR3 is built from 15 residues. The V gene lost 1 base and the J gene lost 5 bases, with 13 bases spanning the gap. Germline V gene sequence: CDR1 SEHNR, CDR2 FQNEAQ (reference sequence). The CDR3 nucleotides are TGTGCCAGCAGCTTAGTTGGGGCCGCCGGAGATACGCAGTATTTT. It is translated as CASSLVGAAGDTQYF.

The chain couples TRBV2 to TRBJ2-2; 10 positions agree with TRBD1. CDR3 length: 14 amino acids. Germline V gene sequence: CDR1 SNHLY, CDR2 FYNNEI. The ends lost 5 bases at V and 4 bases at J; junction bases unmatched: 1. In DNA, the CDR3 is TGTGCCAGCAGTAGGGACAGGGGCACCGGGGAGCTGTTTTTT. This gives the protein CASSRDRGTGELFF. Filled out from reference TRBV2 and TRBJ2-2, the complete variable domain reads EPEVTQTPSHQVTQMGQEVILRCVPISNHLYFYWYRQILGQKVEFLVSFYNNEISEKSEIFDDQFSVERPDGSNFTLKIRSTKLEDSAMYFCASSRDRGTGELFFGEGSRLTVL.

The J gene is TRBJ2-1, the V gene TRBV11-3; 9 bases align to TRBD2. V lost 4 bases and J lost 5; bases outside the gene matches: 9. The CDR3 is 16 amino acids. Germline V gene lookup returns CDR1 SGHNT and CDR2 YENEEA. This CDR3 reads CASSSTGTSRNNEQFF. The CDR3 coding sequence is TGTGCCAGCAGCTCCACCGGGACTAGCCGGAACAATGAGCAGTTCTTC.

The chain is built from TRBV11-2 and TRBJ2-1, with a weak D call TRBD2 (5 bases). Germline assignment: CDR1 SGHAT and CDR2 FQNNGV. V dropped 6 bases and J dropped 0 bases, with 12 bases sitting between them. There are 15 residues in the CDR3. The CDR3 DNA follows: TGTGCCAGCAGGGAGGAAGAGAGCTCCTACAATGAGCAGTTCTTC. Amino acid sequence: CASREEESSYNEQFF.

The V and J genes are TRBV5-4 and TRBJ2-4; the match to TRBD2 covers 9 bases. Germline values: CDR1 SGHNT, CDR2 YYREEE (reference sequence). J gave up 6 bases and V 4 bases, and 11 bases lay outside the gene matches. This CDR3 has 16 residues. CDR3 sequence: CASSQAPAGGPNIQYF. In DNA form, the CDR3 reads TGTGCCAGCAGCCAGGCTCCGGCGGGAGGGCCAAACATTCAGTACTTC. The variable domain in full, completed from reference TRBV5-4 and TRBJ2-4, reads ETGVTQSPTHLIKTRGQQVTLRCSSQSGHNTVSWYQQALGQGPQFIFQYYREEENGRGNFPPRFSGLQFPNYSSELNVNALELDDSALYLCASSQAPAGGPNIQYFGAGTRLSVL.

This clone was detected only a few times. J is TRBJ1-5 and V is TRBV30; D is unresolved. With 4 bases removed from V and 2 bases from J, the gap between germline ends came to 9 bases. CDR1 GTSNPN and CDR2 SVGIG come from the germline V gene (reference sequence). The CDR3 is 13 amino acids. CDR3 region: CAWTGEGNQPQHF. The CDR3 nucleotides are TGTGCCTGGACCGGGGAGGGCAATCAGCCCCAGCATTTT.

The rearrangement uses TRBV18 and TRBJ1-1; 9 bases map to TRBD1. Germline CDR1 reads KGHSH; CDR2 reads LQKENI. This CDR3 is built from 16 residues. V shed 3 bases, J shed 3 bases, and the junction held 8 bases outside the gene matches. The CDR3 DNA follows: TGTGCCAGCTCACCCCCGGGACAGGGAGGCTACACTGAAGCTTTCTTT. Its protein is CASSPPGQGGYTEAFF.

The V gene is TRBV28, the J gene TRBJ1-1, with no clear D. CDR1 MDHEN and CDR2 SYDVKM come from the germline V gene. This CDR3 contains 14 residues. V lost 5 bases, J lost 1 base, and 11 bases lay in between. The CDR3 DNA follows: TGTGCCAGCAGTATCCCTCAGGCGAACACTGAAGCTTTCTTT. This encodes CASSIPQANTEAFF.